This TCR beta chain was found in a study of vaccination effects on CD4 cells after COVID-19 (dated by TCRdb to the early 2020s). Concerning the study at large: In the ViraFEST assay, PBMC were stimulated with viral peptide pools, and antigen-specific CD4+ T cell clonotypes were then identified by expansion using TCR sequencing. Across the study, the median time from the second dose to post-vaccine sampling was 72 days (range 14 to 241). About 2.1 million PBMC per well were cultured in IMDM with around 5% human AB serum, roughly 10 IU/ml IL-2 and gentamicin, plus 10 ug/ml peptides. SARS-CoV-2 spike-specific CD4+ TCR repertoires from before and after mRNA vaccination were compared in COVID-19 convalescent patients and in infection-naive vaccine recipients. Altogether, 10 COVID-19 convalescent patients and a few SARS-CoV-2-naive healthy vaccine recipients made up the full study. In the study, cultures from other donors were sequenced using the Oncomine TCR Beta short-read assay on an Illumina iSeq 100. What the authors observed across the whole study: In healthy vaccine recipients, vaccine-induced clones were almost all SARS-CoV-2 mono-reactive, with only 1 of 255 being cross-reactive with common cold coronaviruses. At late post-vaccination timepoints, both infection-induced and vaccine-induced clones showed marked clonal contraction, consistent with waning T cell responses. The study was limited by a small number of convalescent patients and lacked early post-infection timepoints.

Library method: the immunoSEQ multiplex PCR assay. DNA from the cultured, isolated CD4+ T cells was subjected to TCR beta CDR3 sequencing. Under the source paper's analysis protocol: Non-productive TCR sequences were removed and reads were trimmed to the CDR3 region, keeping CDR3s of at least 7 amino acids. Antigen-specific clonotypes were identified with the MANAFEST web app by comparing expansion in peptide wells against reference cultures. To be called positive, a clone needed expansion at FDR<0.05 compared with the reference and with all other wells, an odds ratio greater than 5, and a frequency greater than 0.1% in two replicate wells. Clonotypes significantly expanded in SARS-CoV-2 spike wells and in at least one common cold coronavirus spike condition were defined as cross-reactive. CDR3 similarity was assessed by Levenshtein distance using the stringdist R package, and unrooted trees were constructed with ape in R 3.6.1. TCRdb limited this immuneACCESS table to in-frame rearrangements with V and J called. A share of clones is missing; checked studies link under half to unresolved V genes, and the rest is unexplained. The V and J calls and clone size are taken from that table; D and trimming were inferred from the DNA. In all, the sample holds around 47,000 clones, and approximately 77% of those were seen once. Of the sample, 9.5% to 10% is held by the ten largest clones.

After more than 9 days of culture, CD4+ T cells were isolated with the EasySep CD4+ T cell isolation kit. Participants received two doses of either the BNT162b2 or the mRNA-1273 mRNA SARS-CoV-2 vaccine. Healthy vaccine recipients had no prior SARS-CoV-2 infection, confirmed by negative nucleocapsid antibodies before and after vaccination. On days 3 and 7, half of the culture medium was replaced with fresh IL-2-containing medium. Unless noted otherwise, every peptide stimulation condition was cultured in triplicate wells. Using Ficoll-Paque Plus gradient centrifugation, PBMC were separated from whole blood and then either used fresh or cryopreserved at -140C. The QIAamp micro DNA kit was used to extract genomic DNA from the cultured CD4+ T cells. To note about this clone: The target of this receptor is not known. Base qualities are not at hand, and no much larger clone is one base apart.

The germline V gene (reference sequence) sets CDR1 to GTSNPN and CDR2 to SVGIG. From V the trimming removes 3 bases and from J it removes 7 bases, while the gene matches leave 11 bases of the junction unaccounted for. The CDR3 has 14 amino acids, counting the end cysteine and phenylalanine. The entry retains the CDR3 DNA only, 42 bases that are in frame from base 1. The sequence came from a human donor who received a COVID-19 vaccine. This sequence uses TRBV30 and TRBJ1-2; 7 nucleotides in the junction match TRBD1. This material consisted of CD4+ T cells from PBMCs cultured without peptide, taken after COVID-19 vaccination. The base sequence is TGTGCCTGGAGACACCGGGACAGATCTATTGGCTACACCTTC. This translates into CAWRHRDRSIGYTF.